This entry lists 20 T cell receptor beta chains sequenced from one sample in a study of CD8+ T cells in alopecia areata (dated by TCRdb to 2017 to 2018). Per the publication, the treatment or condition label means: oral pan-JAK inhibitor, 5-10 mg twice daily. Libraries were built with the immunoSEQ multiplex PCR assay. RNA was extracted from all samples and reverse transcribed into cDNA, which served as template for TCR sequencing. This immuneACCESS table, as held by TCRdb, lists in-frame sequences with V and J called but not all clones. Of the missing ones, under half trace to an unresolved V gene in checked studies; the others have no known cause. For this sample there are 180,000 or so clones; 51% appear just once. The ten largest clones capture around 9.1% of the sample. The sequenced sample was CD8+ T cells sorted from blood, obtained at week 52, from a patient treated with tofacitinib. These receptors all stem from a human donor with alopecia areata.

This clone has a handful of counts. The CDR3 here is CASSLGSGTTYNEQFF. CDR3 sequence (DNA): TGTGCCAGCAGTCTAGGGTCCGGGACTACCTACAATGAGCAGTTCTTC. This rearrangement joins TRBV27 to TRBJ2-1; 7 bases are shared with TRBD2. With 5 bases clipped from V and 2 bases from J, the junction kept 9 bases outside the gene matches. CDR3 length: 16 amino acids. Per the germline V gene, CDR1 is MNHEY and CDR2 is SMNVEV (reference sequence).

This chain connects TRBV13 to TRBJ2-5; 9 nucleotides agree with TRBD1. The V segment lost 5 bases and the J segment 10 bases; nucleotides outside the gene matches: 5. The CDR3 runs 12 residues. Germline V lookup: CDR1 PRHDT, CDR2 FYEKMQ (reference sequence). The CDR3 nucleotides read TGTGCCAGCAGCGAGCGGGACAGGGTCCAGTACTTC. Translation gives CASSERDRVQYF.

The chain has TRBV7-9 and TRBJ2-3, with D maybe TRBD1 (6 bases). Germline V gene lookup returns CDR1 SEHNR and CDR2 FQNEAQ (reference sequence). This CDR3 has 14 amino acids. V shed 7 bases and J shed 4 bases, with 15 bases lying between them. In nucleotides, the CDR3 is TGTGCCAGCACTATATCAGGGGTGGCAGATACGCAGTATTTT. It translates to CASTISGVADTQYF.

The V call is TRBV7-9, the J call TRBJ2-5, with TRBD2 as a possible D gene (6 bases). This CDR3 has 13 residues. The germline gives CDR1 SEHNR, CDR2 FQNEAQ (reference sequence). V shed 4 bases and J shed 2 bases, with 8 bases lying between them. CDR3 protein: CASSSGLQETQYF. The CDR3 nucleotides read TGTGCCAGCAGCTCGGGACTTCAAGAGACCCAGTACTTC.

The chain links TRBV30 to TRBJ2-7, with TRBD1 matching 11 bases. The CDR3 covers 14 residues. V was pared by 3 bases and J by 0 bases, with 1 base of the junction left unmatched. Germline assignment: CDR1 GTSNPN and CDR2 SVGIG (reference sequence). This chain's CDR3 is CAWRGTGGSYEQYF. The CDR3 DNA follows: TGTGCCTGGAGGGGGACAGGGGGCTCCTACGAGCAGTACTTC.

The genes are TRBV18 and TRBJ1-1; D is undetermined. V shed 3 bases and J shed 5 bases, with 7 bases lying between them. Germline V gives CDR1 KGHSH, CDR2 LQKENI. This CDR3 is 12 amino acids long. The CDR3 loop reads CASSPTVTEAFF. The CDR3 DNA sequence: TGTGCCAGCTCACCTACAGTAACTGAAGCTTTCTTT. Full variable domain (remainder filled in from reference TRBV18 and TRBJ1-1): NAGVMQNPRHLVRRRGQEARLRCSPMKGHSHVYWYRQLPEEGLKFMVYLQKENIIDESGMPKERFSAEFPKEGPSILRIQQVVRGDSAAYFCASSPTVTEAFFGQGTRLTVV.

Comments on this clone: Other DNA sequences of this sample code for an identical CDR3. The gene calls are TRBV29-1 and TRBJ2-7; 9 positions agree with TRBD1. The CDR3 is 13 amino acids. Germline V lookup: CDR1 SQVTM, CDR2 ANQGSEA. With V trimmed by 4 bases and J by 2 bases, 3 bases remained unmatched. The CDR3: CSVATGGPYEQYF. In DNA form, the CDR3 reads TGCAGCGTTGCGACAGGGGGACCCTACGAGCAGTACTTC.

The V gene is TRBV7-9, the J gene TRBJ1-2, with D possibly TRBD1 on 5 matching bases. Looked up from germline, CDR1 is SEHNR and CDR2 is FQNEAQ (reference sequence). This CDR3 is 14 amino acids long. V was cut by 1 base and J by 7 bases, with 13 bases left in between. DNA of the CDR3: TGTGCCAGCAGCTTAGTAGGGGCGGTATTTGGCTACACCTTC. Encoded protein: CASSLVGAVFGYTF.

J is TRBJ2-7 and V is TRBV9; a possible D gene is TRBD2 (5 bases). The CDR3 has 13 residues. Germline lookup yields CDR1 SGDLS and CDR2 YYNGEE. V was shortened by 4 bases and J by 3 bases, with 11 bases between the two germline ends. CDR3 protein: CASSPNDYYEQYF. CDR3 nucleotide sequence: TGTGCCAGCAGCCCGAATGACTACTACGAGCAGTACTTC. The variable domain in full, with the rest retrieved from reference TRBV9 and TRBJ2-7, is DSGVTQTPKHLITATGQRVTLRCSPRSGDLSVYWYQQSLDQGLQFLIQYYNGEERAKGNILERFSAQQFPDLHSELNLSSLELGDSALYFCASSPNDYYEQYFGPGTRLTVT.

The rearrangement links TRBV27 to TRBJ2-7; TRBD2 aligns across 11 bases. Germline V CDR1 and CDR2: MNHEY, SMNVEV (reference sequence). The CDR3 has 16 amino acids. V gave up 4 bases and J gave up 4 bases; unmatched junction bases: 9. The CDR3 sequence: CASSSWPPSGGYEQYF. As DNA, the CDR3 is TGTGCCAGCAGTTCCTGGCCTCCTAGCGGGGGGTACGAGCAGTACTTC.

The genes are TRBV27 and TRBJ1-6; 7 bases agree with TRBD1. Trimming at V came to 0 bases and at J to 9 bases, leaving 11 bases not matched to a gene. The CDR3 runs to 17 residues. From germline, CDR1 is MNHEY and CDR2 SMNVEV (reference sequence). Here the CDR3 reads CASSLSIGGAFRSPLHF. The CDR3 nucleotides read TGTGCCAGCAGTTTATCAATAGGGGGCGCCTTCCGTTCACCCCTCCACTTT.

The chain joins TRBV20-1 to TRBJ2-3, with D hard to call. Trimming took off 5 bases at V and 6 bases at J, with 6 bases between the two ends. CDR1 and CDR2 (germline): DFQATT, SNEGSKA (reference sequence). The CDR3 is made up of 10 amino acids. The CDR3 DNA reads TGCAGTGCTGACGTGGATACGCAGTATTTT. Its protein product is CSADVDTQYF.

This chain uses TRBV30 with TRBJ2-7; the D gene could be TRBD1 or TRBD2 (5 bases each). There are 14 residues in the CDR3. V was pared by 3 bases and J by 0 bases, with 12 bases between. CDR1 and CDR2 from the germline V gene are GTSNPN and SVGIG (reference sequence). CDR3 in DNA: TGTGCCTGGAGCCTAACGGGGACCTCCTACGAGCAGTACTTC. Protein: CAWSLTGTSYEQYF.

V gene TRBV13 combines with J gene TRBJ2-3; no clear D. Germline CDR1 reads PRHDT; CDR2 reads FYEKMQ (reference sequence). V shed 5 bases and J shed 6 bases, with 12 bases lying between them. The CDR3 sequence is 13 residues long. DNA of the CDR3: TGTGCCAGCAGCCCACACCCGAAGGATACGCAGTATTTT. This codes for CASSPHPKDTQYF.

The rearrangement joins TRBV4-1 to TRBJ2-7; no clear D. Trimming pared 4 bases from V and 2 bases from J, leaving 12 bases between. This CDR3 spans 14 amino acids. Germline V lookup: CDR1 MGHRA, CDR2 YSYEKL. The CDR3, as DNA: TGCGCCAGCAGCCCCCAGGTTCCCCCCTACGAGCAGTACTTC. Its protein product is CASSPQVPPYEQYF.

This clone was observed a handful of times. The V call is TRBV9, the J call TRBJ2-1; a weak D match, TRBD2 (7 bases). V lost 0 bases and J lost 2, with 12 bases in between. This CDR3 contains 16 residues. Germline V gene lookup returns CDR1 SGDLS and CDR2 YYNGEE. The CDR3 coding sequence is TGTGCCAGCAGCGTAGTAGGCGGGGGCACCTACAATGAGCAGTTCTTC. This codes for CASSVVGGGTYNEQFF.

The table lists this clone with a few counts. The genes are TRBV5-1 and TRBJ2-7; the match to TRBD2 covers 11 bases. Trimming cost V 2 bases and J 7 bases; bases outside gene matches: 5. The CDR3 has 14 residues. Germline loops: CDR1 SGHRS, CDR2 YFSETQ. The CDR3 DNA is TGCGCCAGCAGCTTTAGCGGGGGGGCCCGGGAGCAGTACTTC. It yields the protein CASSFSGGAREQYF.

The chain combines TRBV29-1 with TRBJ2-1; maybe TRBD2 (5 bases). This CDR3 comprises 13 residues. With 3 bases removed from V and 2 bases from J, the gap between germline ends came to 8 bases. Germline-derived CDR1 and CDR2 are SQVTM and ANQGSEA. CDR3: CSVEGSPYNEQFF. DNA for the CDR3: TGCAGCGTTGAGGGGAGCCCCTACAATGAGCAGTTCTTC.

The rearrangement links TRBV20-1 to TRBJ2-1; D gene unclear. Per the germline V gene, CDR1 is DFQATT and CDR2 is SNEGSKA (reference sequence). This CDR3 is built from 10 residues. V lost 4 bases and J 10 bases, leaving 8 bases between the germline ends. The CDR3 here is CSATALEQFF. CDR3 nucleotide sequence: TGCAGTGCTACTGCGTTGGAGCAGTTCTTC.

This chain joins TRBV4-3 and TRBJ1-1, with D uncertain. This CDR3 has 13 amino acids. Trimming shortened V by 4 bases and J by 0 bases, and 6 bases separated the two germline ends. Looked up from germline, CDR1 is LGHNA and CDR2 is YSLEER. CDR3 sequence (DNA): TGCGCCAGCAGCCTCGGAGTGAACACTGAAGCTTTCTTT. Its translation is CASSLGVNTEAFF.